These 25 T cell receptor beta chains originate from one sample sequenced in a study of PD-1 blockade in classical Hodgkin lymphoma. Clones were read by immunoSEQ multiplex PCR, and TCRdb kept only the in-frame ones, dropping some. The table lists roughly 97,000 clones, approximately 88% of them singletons. After autologous stem cell transplantation all patients relapsed, and prior brentuximab vedotin exposure differed between cohorts. Sequencing was performed on peripheral blood mononuclear cells (PBMCs), taken at baseline. These receptors all come from a human donor with classical Hodgkin lymphoma.

The chain couples TRBV28 to TRBJ1-1; D uncertain. CDR3 size: 13 residues. Germline lookup yields CDR1 MDHEN and CDR2 SYDVKM. The germline V and J ends were trimmed by 10 bases and 1 base, with 13 bases remaining between them. CDR3 nucleotide sequence: TGTGCCACCATCCGCGAATGGAACACTGAAGCTTTCTTT. This encodes CATIREWNTEAFF.

This clone came up once. The chain combines TRBV19 with TRBJ2-3, with a possible D match to TRBD1 (5 bases). This CDR3 region has 13 residues. V gave up 2 bases and J gave up 4 bases, with 7 bases separating them. CDR1 LNHDA and CDR2 SQIVND come from the germline V gene (reference sequence). CDR3 amino acids: CASSIRTSDTQYF. CDR3 nucleotides: TGTGCCAGTAGTATAAGGACATCAGATACGCAGTATTTT.

The chain couples TRBV7-9 to TRBJ1-1; no reliable D call. V was shortened by 6 bases and J by 4 bases, with 15 bases between the two germline ends. CDR3 length equals 14 residues. Germline CDR1 SEHNR, CDR2 FQNEAQ (reference sequence). The CDR3 loop reads CASSRVEQLTEAFF. CDR3 bases: TGTGCCAGCAGTAGAGTCGAACAGCTCACTGAAGCTTTCTTT.

The V gene is TRBV9, the J gene TRBJ2-7; the D call may be TRBD1 or TRBD2 (6 bases each). Germline assignment: CDR1 SGDLS and CDR2 YYNGEE. This CDR3 contains 15 residues. Trimming shortened V by 0 bases and J by 7 bases, and 17 bases separated the two germline ends. CDR3 protein: CASSVAGAGSGEQYF. For the CDR3, the DNA is TGTGCCAGCAGCGTAGCGGGGGCGGGATCTGGGGAGCAGTACTTC.

The chain combines TRBV5-6 with TRBJ2-7; TRBD1 aligns across 8 bases. J lost 3 bases, V lost 2 bases, and 4 bases had no gene match. This CDR3 comprises 14 residues. The germline V gene has CDR1 SGHDT and CDR2 YYEEEE. In DNA form, the CDR3 reads TGTGCCAGCAGCTTTGTGGGACAGGACTACGAGCAGTACTTC. This gives the protein CASSFVGQDYEQYF.

This clone was seen just once. This chain joins TRBV10-3 and TRBJ2-1; D gene uncertain. CDR1 and CDR2 from the germline V gene are ENHRY and SYGVKD. CDR3 length equals 16 residues. Trimming took off 0 bases at V and 2 bases at J, with 11 bases between the two ends. In nucleotides, the CDR3 is TGTGCCATCAGTGAGTCTCGGGTTAACCCCTACAATGAGCAGTTCTTC. It codes for CAISESRVNPYNEQFF.

The chain's CDR3 is CASSSFPQANEKLFF. DNA for the CDR3: TGTGCCAGCAGCTCCTTTCCCCAGGCTAATGAAAAACTGTTTTTT. V gene TRBV7-9 combines with J gene TRBJ1-4; D gene uncertain. Trimming removed 4 bases at V and 3 bases at J, with 12 bases between. The CDR3 is 15 residues long. Germline loops: CDR1 SEHNR, CDR2 FQNEAQ (reference sequence).

This clone appeared a few times. CDR3 in amino acids: CASSLVQGRYGYTF. For the CDR3, the DNA is TGTGCCAGCAGCTTAGTGCAGGGCCGCTATGGCTACACCTTC. The V gene is TRBV7-9, the J gene TRBJ1-2, with D maybe TRBD1 (5 bases). Germline V gene lookup returns CDR1 SEHNR and CDR2 FQNEAQ (reference sequence). Deletions cut 1 base from V and 4 bases from J, with 10 bases between. CDR3 length: 14 amino acids.

The rearrangement joins TRBV28 to TRBJ2-1; the match to TRBD2 covers 16 bases. Germline lookup yields CDR1 MDHEN and CDR2 SYDVKM. The CDR3 has 22 amino acids. V shed 6 bases, J shed 5 bases, and the junction held 22 bases outside the gene matches. CDR3 bases: TGTGCCAGCAGCCCATGGACGGGACTAGCGGGAGGGGCTACCGGGGCCCACAATGAGCAGTTCTTC. This encodes CASSPWTGLAGGATGAHNEQFF.

This chain joins TRBV11-2 and TRBJ1-1, with no clear D. CDR3 size: 14 residues. CDR1 SGHAT and CDR2 FQNNGV come from the germline V gene. V dropped 5 bases and J dropped 3 bases, with 13 bases sitting between them. CDR3 coding DNA: TGTGCCAGCAGCGGCCCGGCCCGCCACACTGAAGCTTTCTTT. Its protein is CASSGPARHTEAFF.

The chain couples TRBV27 to TRBJ2-1; 9 positions match TRBD2. In germline, CDR1 is MNHEY, CDR2 SMNVEV (reference sequence). CDR3 length equals 14 residues. The V and J ends lost 7 bases and 6 bases, in that order; junction bases with no gene match: 7. As DNA, the CDR3 is TGTGCCAGCAATAGCGGGAGACCTGGCAATGAGCAGTTCTTC. Translated: CASNSGRPGNEQFF.

The chain recombines TRBV7-2 with TRBJ2-5; 9 bases map to TRBD2. The V gene's germline CDR1 is SGHTA and CDR2 FQGNSA. V gave up 7 bases and J gave up 9 bases; unmatched junction bases: 15. CDR3 length equals 15 residues. The CDR3 is CASTRQVAGGVAQYF. For the CDR3, the DNA is TGTGCCAGCACTCGTCAGGTGGCGGGAGGGGTGGCCCAGTACTTC.

A few counts support this clone. J is TRBJ2-1 and V is TRBV9, with no clear D. The CDR3 sequence is 14 residues long. Per the germline V gene, CDR1 is SGDLS and CDR2 is YYNGEE. Trimming cost V 4 bases and J 0 bases, with 8 bases left between them. Here the CDR3 DNA reads TGTGCCAGCAGCCCCACGAGCTCCTACAATGAGCAGTTCTTC. This codes for CASSPTSSYNEQFF.

V is TRBV28 and J is TRBJ2-2, with D possibly matching TRBD1 (7 bases). Germline lookup yields CDR1 MDHEN and CDR2 SYDVKM. The CDR3 covers 15 residues. The V end was cut by 7 bases, the J end by 6 bases, with 18 bases between. The CDR3 spells CASTPEGTVSGELFF. The CDR3 DNA reads TGTGCCAGCACACCGGAGGGGACAGTCTCCGGGGAGCTGTTTTTT.

This clone showed up just a few times. The chain has TRBV7-9 and TRBJ1-5; D is unclear. The V end lost 8 bases, the J end lost 2 bases, and 7 bases lay between the germline ends. The CDR3 has 12 amino acids. Germline V gene data show CDR1 as SEHNR and CDR2 as FQNEAQ (reference sequence). CDR3: CASSRGNQPQHF. The CDR3 DNA sequence: TGTGCCAGCTCTCGGGGCAATCAGCCCCAGCATTTT. Full variable domain (outside the CDR3, taken from reference TRBV7-9 and TRBJ1-5): DTGVSQNPRHKITKRGQNVTFRCDPISEHNRLYWYRQTLGQGPEFLTYFQNEAQLEKSRLLSDRFSAERPKGSFSTLEIQRTEQGDSAMYLCASSRGNQPQHFGDGTRLSIL.

J is TRBJ2-7 and V is TRBV9; maybe TRBD1 (5 bases). Germline assignment: CDR1 SGDLS and CDR2 YYNGEE. Trimming shortened V by 0 bases and J by 1 base, and 8 bases separated the two germline ends. This CDR3 contains 14 residues. CDR3 in DNA: TGTGCCAGCAGCGTAGGAGGACAATCCTACGAGCAGTACTTC. Translation: CASSVGGQSYEQYF.

The gene calls are TRBV7-3 and TRBJ2-5, with D maybe TRBD1 (6 bases). CDR1 is SGHTA and CDR2 is FQGTGA in the germline V gene. Trimming shortened V by 1 base and J by 2 bases, and 11 bases separated the two germline ends. The length of the CDR3 is 15 residues. The CDR3 region has the DNA TGTGCCAGCAGCTTAAGAAGGACAGCACAAGAGACCCAGTACTTC. It translates to CASSLRRTAQETQYF.

The CDR3 sequence is CAISESAGLAGGNEQFF. CDR3 in DNA: TGTGCCATCAGTGAGTCAGCCGGGCTAGCGGGAGGGAATGAGCAGTTCTTC. V is TRBV10-3 and J is TRBJ2-1, with TRBD2 matching over 12 bases. Germline V gives CDR1 ENHRY, CDR2 SYGVKD. This CDR3 region has 17 residues. The ends lost 0 bases at V and 7 bases at J; junction bases unmatched: 7.

This clone was seen only once. The J gene is TRBJ1-1, the V gene TRBV10-3, with TRBD1 as a possible D gene (6 bases). Germline loops: CDR1 ENHRY, CDR2 SYGVKD. The CDR3 totals 15 residues. V lost 3 bases to trimming and J lost 1 base, with 12 bases between them. CDR3 nucleotide sequence: TGTGCCATCAGTGACCTAGGGGGGGGGAACACTGAAGCTTTCTTT. Encoded protein: CAISDLGGGNTEAFF.

This clone was seen a few times. The chain carries TRBV5-1 and TRBJ1-4; TRBD1 matches 10 bases. Germline CDR1 and CDR2: SGHRS and YFSETQ. V shed 3 bases and J 4 bases; nucleotides not matched to a gene: 6. The CDR3 sequence is 16 residues long. CDR3 in DNA: TGCGCCAGCAGCTACTCTGGACAGGGGGTTAATGAAAAACTGTTTTTT. It encodes CASSYSGQGVNEKLFF.

There are a few counts of this clone. The V gene is TRBV29-1, the J gene TRBJ1-2; D is ambiguous. The CDR3 contains 13 residues. From germline, CDR1 is SQVTM and CDR2 ANQGSEA. V was cut by 0 bases and J by 8 bases, with 13 bases left in between. The CDR3 nucleotides are TGCAGCGTTGAAGAAGGGCAGTCCCGCGGCTACACCTTC. Amino acids: CSVEEGQSRGYTF.

The CDR3 DNA reads TGCGCCAGCAGCTTGGGTCCCAGGGACCTCTACGAGCAGTACTTC. Its protein is CASSLGPRDLYEQYF. The chain combines TRBV5-1 with TRBJ2-7; D tentatively fits TRBD1 or TRBD2 (5 bases each). Looked up from germline, CDR1 is SGHRS and CDR2 is YFSETQ. The CDR3 loop spans 15 amino acids. The V end lost 0 bases, the J end lost 3 bases, and 13 bases lay between the germline ends.

The chain recombines TRBV5-1 with TRBJ2-5; possible D gene TRBD2, 6 bases. The J call is in doubt because the DNA end fits TRBJ2-7 better. CDR1 SGHRS and CDR2 YFSETQ come from the germline V gene. The CDR3 runs to 14 residues. This chain's CDR3 is CASSTGGPGDEQYF. In DNA form, the CDR3 reads TGCGCCAGCAGCACGGGTGGGCCGGGAGACGAGCAGTACTTC.

The chain carries TRBV5-1 and TRBJ1-1; TRBD1 might be the D (6 bases). The V and J ends lost 0 bases and 5 bases respectively, with 11 bases between them. Per the germline V gene, CDR1 is SGHRS and CDR2 is YFSETQ. This CDR3 is built from 14 residues. CDR3 in DNA: TGCGCCAGCAGCTTGGCCAGGGGAAGGACTGAAGCTTTCTTT. Amino acid sequence: CASSLARGRTEAFF. Combining the CDR3 with reference TRBV5-1 and TRBJ1-1 gives the whole variable domain KAGVTQTPRYLIKTRGQQVTLSCSPISGHRSVSWYQQTPGQGLQFLFEYFSETQRNKGNFPGRFSGRQFSNSRSEMNVSTLELGDSALYLCASSLARGRTEAFFGQGTRLTVV.

Ten or more counts support this clone. The chain recombines TRBV7-9 with TRBJ2-7; D is undetermined. The CDR3 runs 13 residues. The germline V gene has CDR1 SEHNR and CDR2 FQNEAQ (reference sequence). The V gene lost 1 base and the J gene lost 1 base, with 5 bases spanning the gap. CDR3 sequence (DNA): TGTGCCAGCAGCTTAGACGCTTCCTACGAGCAGTACTTC. It translates to CASSLDASYEQYF.